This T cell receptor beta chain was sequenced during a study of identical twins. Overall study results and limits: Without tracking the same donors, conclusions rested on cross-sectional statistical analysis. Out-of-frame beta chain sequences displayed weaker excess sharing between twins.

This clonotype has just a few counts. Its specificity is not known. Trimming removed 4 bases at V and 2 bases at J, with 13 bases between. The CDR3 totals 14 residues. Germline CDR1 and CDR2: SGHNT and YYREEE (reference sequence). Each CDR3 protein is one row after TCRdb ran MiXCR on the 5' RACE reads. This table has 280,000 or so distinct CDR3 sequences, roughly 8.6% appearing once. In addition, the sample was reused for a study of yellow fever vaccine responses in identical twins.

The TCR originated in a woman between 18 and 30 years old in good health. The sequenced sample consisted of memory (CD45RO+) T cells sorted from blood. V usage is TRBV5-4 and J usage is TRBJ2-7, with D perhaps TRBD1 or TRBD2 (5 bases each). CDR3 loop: CASSRDPGTYEQYF. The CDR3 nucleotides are TGTGCCAGCAGCAGGGACCCTGGAACCTACGAGCAGTACTTC.